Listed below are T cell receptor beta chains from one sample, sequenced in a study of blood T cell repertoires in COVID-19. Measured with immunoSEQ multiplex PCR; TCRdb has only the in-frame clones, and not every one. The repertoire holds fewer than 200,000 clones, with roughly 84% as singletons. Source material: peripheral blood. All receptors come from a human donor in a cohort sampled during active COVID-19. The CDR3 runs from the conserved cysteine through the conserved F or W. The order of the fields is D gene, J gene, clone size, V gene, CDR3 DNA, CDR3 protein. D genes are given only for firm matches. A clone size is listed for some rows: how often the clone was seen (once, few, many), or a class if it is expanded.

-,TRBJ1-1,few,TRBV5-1,TGCGCCAGCAGCCCCACAAAGAACACTGAAGCTTTCTTT,CASSPTKNTEAFF
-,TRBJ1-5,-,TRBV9,TGTGCCAGCAGCGTAGGAAACCCAGGGGACAATCAGCCCCAGCATTTT,CASSVGNPGDNQPQHF
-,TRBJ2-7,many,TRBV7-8,TGTGCCAGCAGCCCAGCCTACGAGCAGTACTTC,CASSPAYEQYF
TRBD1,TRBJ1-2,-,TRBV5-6,TGTGCCAGCAGCGATTCGACAGGGAACTATGGCTACACCTTC,CASSDSTGNYGYTF
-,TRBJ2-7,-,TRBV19,TGTGCCAGTTCCACCGGATGGGGGGGCCTTTACGAGCAGTACTTC,CASSTGWGGLYEQYF
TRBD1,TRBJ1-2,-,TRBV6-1,TGTGCCAGCAGTGCAAAAATCGGGACAGCTAACTATGGCTACACCTTC,CASSAKIGTANYGYTF
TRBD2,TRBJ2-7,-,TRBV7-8,TGTGCCAGCAGCTTGGACGCTGGCGGGGGCTCCTACGAGCAGTACTTC,CASSLDAGGGSYEQYF
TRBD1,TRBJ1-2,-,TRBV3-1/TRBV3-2,TGTGCCAGCAGCTCCAGGTCAGGTGGACAGGGAAACTATGGCTACACCTTC,CASSSRSGGQGNYGYTF
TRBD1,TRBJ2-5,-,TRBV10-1,TGCGCCAGCAGTGAGGGACAGGGGGCAGAGACCCAGTACTTC,CASSEGQGAETQYF
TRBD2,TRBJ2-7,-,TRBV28,TGTGCCAGCAGTTTACCCGGGACTAGCTCCTACGAGCAGTACTTC,CASSLPGTSSYEQYF
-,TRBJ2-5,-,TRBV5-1,TGCGCCAGCAGCCTTAGCGCAGGGGTGTTTATAGAAGAGACCCAGTACTTC,CASSLSAGVFIEETQYF
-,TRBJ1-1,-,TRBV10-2,TGCGCCAGCAGTGATCCCAGGGGCCCTATGAACACTGAAGCTTTCTTT,CASSDPRGPMNTEAFF
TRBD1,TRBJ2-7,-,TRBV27,TGTGCCAGCAGTTTTGGACAGGGGGTTTACGAGCAGTACTTC,CASSFGQGVYEQYF
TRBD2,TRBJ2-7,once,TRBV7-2,TGTGCCAGCAGCTCTGGACTAGCGGGGAGCTCCTACGAGCAGTACTTC,CASSSGLAGSSYEQYF
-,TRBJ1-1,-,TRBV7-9,TGTGCCAGCAGGCCTACCTCGAGTAGTACTGAAGCTTTCTTT,CASRPTSSSTEAFF
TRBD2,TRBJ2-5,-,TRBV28,TGTGCCAGCAGTTCAAGCGGGAGGGCGGGAAAGACCCAGTACTTC,CASSSSGRAGKTQYF
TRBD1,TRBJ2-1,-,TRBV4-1,TGCGCCAGCAGCCAAGCCGGGACAGGGATAAATGAGCAGTTCTTC,CASSQAGTGINEQFF
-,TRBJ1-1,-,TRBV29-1,TGCAGCGTTGGTTCTCAGGGCATGAACACTGAAGCTTTCTTT,CSVGSQGMNTEAFF
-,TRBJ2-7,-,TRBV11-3,TGTGCCAGCAGCTTAGGGGCCGGGGACTACGAGCAGTACTTC,CASSLGAGDYEQYF
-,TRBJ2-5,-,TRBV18,TGTGCCAGCTCACGTAACAAGGGGAGGGAGACCCAGTACTTC,CASSRNKGRETQYF
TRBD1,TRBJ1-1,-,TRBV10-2,TGCGCCAGCAGTGAGCAATGGGGACAGGCGGGCCCTGAAGCTTTCTTT,CASSEQWGQAGPEAFF
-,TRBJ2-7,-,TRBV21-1,TGTGCCAGCAGCAGGGCTAGCGGGGGTCCCTACGAGCAGTACTTC,CASSRASGGPYEQYF
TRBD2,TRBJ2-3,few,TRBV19,TGTGCCACCGGGGGGAGCGGAGGGGAAGATACGCAGTATTTT,CATGGSGGEDTQYF
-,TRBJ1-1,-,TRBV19,TGTGCCAGTAGTATAGTTTCCGGAGACACTGAAGCTTTCTTT,CASSIVSGDTEAFF
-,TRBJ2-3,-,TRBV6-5,TGTGCCAGCAGTTACTCGTACAGAACTAGCACAGATACGCAGTATTTT,CASSYSYRTSTDTQYF
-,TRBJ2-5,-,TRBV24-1,TGTGCCACCAGTGATCCGACAGAGCACCAAGAGACCCAGTACTTC,CATSDPTEHQETQYF